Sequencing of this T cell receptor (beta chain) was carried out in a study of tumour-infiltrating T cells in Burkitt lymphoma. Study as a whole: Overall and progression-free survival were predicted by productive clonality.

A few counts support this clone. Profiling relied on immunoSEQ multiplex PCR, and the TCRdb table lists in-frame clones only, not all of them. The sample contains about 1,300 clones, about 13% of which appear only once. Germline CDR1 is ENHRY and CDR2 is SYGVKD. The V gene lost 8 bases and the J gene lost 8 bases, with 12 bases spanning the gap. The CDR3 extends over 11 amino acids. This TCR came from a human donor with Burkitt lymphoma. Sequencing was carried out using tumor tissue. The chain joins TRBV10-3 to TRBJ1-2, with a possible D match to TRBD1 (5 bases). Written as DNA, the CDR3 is TGTGCCATCGGCGGGGGGTCGGGCTACACCTTC. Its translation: CAIGGGSGYTF.